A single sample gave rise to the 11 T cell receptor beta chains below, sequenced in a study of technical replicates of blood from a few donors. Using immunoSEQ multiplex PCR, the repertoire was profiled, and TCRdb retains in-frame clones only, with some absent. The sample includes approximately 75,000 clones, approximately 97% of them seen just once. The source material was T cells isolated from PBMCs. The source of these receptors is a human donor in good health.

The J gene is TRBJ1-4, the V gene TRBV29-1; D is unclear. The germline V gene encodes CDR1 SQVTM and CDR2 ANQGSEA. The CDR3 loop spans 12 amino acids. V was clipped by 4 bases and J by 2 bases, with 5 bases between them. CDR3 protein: CSVGATNEKLFF. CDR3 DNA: TGCAGCGTTGGGGCGACTAATGAAAAACTGTTTTTT.

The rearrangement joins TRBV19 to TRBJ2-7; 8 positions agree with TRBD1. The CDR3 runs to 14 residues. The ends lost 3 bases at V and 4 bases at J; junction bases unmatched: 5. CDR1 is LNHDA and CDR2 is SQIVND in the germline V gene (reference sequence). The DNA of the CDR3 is TGTGCCAGTAGTATCGGACAGGGATTTTACGAGCAGTACTTC. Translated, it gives CASSIGQGFYEQYF.

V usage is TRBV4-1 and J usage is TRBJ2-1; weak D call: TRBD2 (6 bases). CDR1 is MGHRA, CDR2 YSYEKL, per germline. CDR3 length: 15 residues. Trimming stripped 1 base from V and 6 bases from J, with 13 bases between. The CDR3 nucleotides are TGCGCCAGCAGCCAAGCTAAGGAGGGCGGCAATGAGCAGTTCTTC. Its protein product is CASSQAKEGGNEQFF.

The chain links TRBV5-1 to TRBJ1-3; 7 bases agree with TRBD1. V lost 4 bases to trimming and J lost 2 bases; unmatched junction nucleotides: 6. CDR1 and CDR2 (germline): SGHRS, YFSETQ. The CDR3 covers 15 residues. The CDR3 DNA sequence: TGCGCCAGCAGCCCTGGGACAGACGCTGGAAACACCATATATTTT. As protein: CASSPGTDAGNTIYF.

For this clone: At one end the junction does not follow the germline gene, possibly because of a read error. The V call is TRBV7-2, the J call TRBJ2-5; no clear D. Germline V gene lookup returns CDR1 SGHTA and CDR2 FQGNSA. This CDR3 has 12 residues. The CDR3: CVSSSLEETQYF. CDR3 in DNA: TGTGTCAGCAGCTCCCTAGAAGAGACCCAGTACTTC. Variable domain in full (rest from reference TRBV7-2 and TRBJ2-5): GAGVSQSPSNKVTEKGKDVELRCDPISGHTALYWYRQSLGQGLEFLIYFQGNSAPDKSGLPSDRFSAERTGGSVSTLTIQRTQQEDSAVYLCVSSSLEETQYFGPGTRLLVL.

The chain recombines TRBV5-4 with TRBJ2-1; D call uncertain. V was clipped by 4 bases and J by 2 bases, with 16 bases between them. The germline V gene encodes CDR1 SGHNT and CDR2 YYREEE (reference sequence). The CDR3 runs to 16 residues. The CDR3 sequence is CASSHDSPYPYNEQFF. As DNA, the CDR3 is TGTGCCAGCAGCCACGACTCCCCCTATCCCTACAATGAGCAGTTCTTC. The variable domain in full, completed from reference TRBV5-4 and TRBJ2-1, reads ETGVTQSPTHLIKTRGQQVTLRCSSQSGHNTVSWYQQALGQGPQFIFQYYREEENGRGNFPPRFSGLQFPNYSSELNVNALELDDSALYLCASSHDSPYPYNEQFFGPGTRLTVL.

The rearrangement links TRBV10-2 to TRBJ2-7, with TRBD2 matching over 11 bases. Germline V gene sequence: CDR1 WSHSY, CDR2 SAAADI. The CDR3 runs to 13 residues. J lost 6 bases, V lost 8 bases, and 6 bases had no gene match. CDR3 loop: CASSALAGGEQYF. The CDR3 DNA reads TGCGCCAGCTCCGCTCTAGCGGGAGGCGAGCAGTACTTC.

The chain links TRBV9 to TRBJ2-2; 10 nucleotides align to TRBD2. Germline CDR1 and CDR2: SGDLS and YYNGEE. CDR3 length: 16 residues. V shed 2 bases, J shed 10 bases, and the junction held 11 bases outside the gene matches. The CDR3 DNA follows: TGTGCCAGCAGCGTCGGACTAGCGGTAGCCGAGTCGGAGCTGTTTTTT. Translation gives CASSVGLAVAESELFF.

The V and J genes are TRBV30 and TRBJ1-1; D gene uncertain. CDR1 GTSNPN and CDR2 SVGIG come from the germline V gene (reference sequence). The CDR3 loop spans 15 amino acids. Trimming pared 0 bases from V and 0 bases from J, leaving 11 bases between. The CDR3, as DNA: TGTGCCTGGAGTGTAGGTCGGGTCGTGAACACTGAAGCTTTCTTT. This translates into CAWSVGRVVNTEAFF.

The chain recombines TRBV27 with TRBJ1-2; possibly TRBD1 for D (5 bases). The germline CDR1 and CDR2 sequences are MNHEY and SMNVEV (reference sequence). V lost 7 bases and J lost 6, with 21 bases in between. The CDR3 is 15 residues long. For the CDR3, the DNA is TGTGCCAGCACCAGGGCGGGGAGAGGGCTGGATGGCTACACCTTC. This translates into CASTRAGRGLDGYTF.

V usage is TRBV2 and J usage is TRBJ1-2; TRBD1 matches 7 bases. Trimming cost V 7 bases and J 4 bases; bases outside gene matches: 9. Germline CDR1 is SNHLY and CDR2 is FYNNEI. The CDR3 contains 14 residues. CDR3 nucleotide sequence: TGTGCCAGCAAGGACGGGACAGACGTCTATGGCTACACCTTC. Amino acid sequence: CASKDGTDVYGYTF.